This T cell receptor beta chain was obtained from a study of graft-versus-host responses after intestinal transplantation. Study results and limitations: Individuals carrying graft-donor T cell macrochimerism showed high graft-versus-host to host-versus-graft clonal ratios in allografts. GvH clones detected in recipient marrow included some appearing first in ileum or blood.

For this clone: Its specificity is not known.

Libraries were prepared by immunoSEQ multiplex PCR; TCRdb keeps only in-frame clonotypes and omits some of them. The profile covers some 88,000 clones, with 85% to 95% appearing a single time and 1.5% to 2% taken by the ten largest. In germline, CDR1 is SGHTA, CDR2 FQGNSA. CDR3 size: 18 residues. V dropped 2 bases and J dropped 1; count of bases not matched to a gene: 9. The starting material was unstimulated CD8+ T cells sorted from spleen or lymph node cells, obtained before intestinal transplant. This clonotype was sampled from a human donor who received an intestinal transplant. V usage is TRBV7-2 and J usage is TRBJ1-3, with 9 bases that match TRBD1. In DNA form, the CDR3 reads TGTGCCAGCAGCTTAAGGGGACAGGGAGGTGGATCTGGAAACACCATATATTTT. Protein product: CASSLRGQGGGSGNTIYF. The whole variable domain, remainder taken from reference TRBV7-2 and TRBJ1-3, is GAGVSQSPSNKVTEKGKDVELRCDPISGHTALYWYRQSLGQGLEFLIYFQGNSAPDKSGLPSDRFSAERTGGSVSTLTIQRTQQEDSAVYLCASSLRGQGGGSGNTIYFGEGSWLTVV.